These 21 T cell receptor beta chains originate from one sample sequenced in a study of blood T cell repertoires in COVID-19. The repertoire was sequenced with immunoSEQ multiplex PCR; TCRdb's copy has only in-frame clones and lacks some. Of over 250,000 clones listed, about 80% are singletons. Sequencing was carried out using peripheral blood. These TCRs come from a woman over 75 with acute or convalescent COVID-19.

This chain connects TRBV28 to TRBJ2-7; 13 nucleotides line up with TRBD2. The CDR3 is 15 amino acids. Unmatched junction bases numbered 4, after V lost 5 bases and J lost 3 bases. Germline V CDR1 and CDR2: MDHEN, SYDVKM. CDR3 DNA: TGTGCCAGCAGTCCGGGGACTAGCGGGGACTACGAGCAGTACTTC. Encoded protein: CASSPGTSGDYEQYF. Looking up the rest from reference TRBV28 and TRBJ2-7 gives the full variable domain: DVKVTQSSRYLVKRTGEKVFLECVQDMDHENMFWYRQDPGLGLRLIYFSYDVKMKEKGDIPEGYSVSREKKERFSLILESASTNQTSMYLCASSPGTSGDYEQYFGPGTRLTVT.

The rearrangement links TRBV27 to TRBJ1-5, with a tentative D call TRBD1 (6 bases). CDR1 and CDR2 from the germline V gene are MNHEY and SMNVEV (reference sequence). The CDR3 is made up of 15 amino acids. Trimming stripped 8 bases from V and 5 bases from J, with 19 bases between. Written as DNA, the CDR3 is TGTGCCAGCTGGGCTGGACAGTCTCCGTATCAGCCCCAGCATTTT. This gives the protein CASWAGQSPYQPQHF.

The sample holds one count of this clone. V is TRBV5-1 and J is TRBJ2-3; TRBD1 matches at 7 bases. CDR1 is SGHRS and CDR2 is YFSETQ in the germline V gene. The CDR3 sequence is 14 residues long. V was pared by 5 bases and J by 0 bases, with 3 bases of the junction left unmatched. The CDR3 sequence: CASRWDSSTDTQYF. The CDR3 DNA sequence: TGCGCCAGCAGGTGGGACAGTAGCACAGATACGCAGTATTTT.

The CDR3 DNA reads as TGTGCCAGCAGCGCGGGACAGGGGACTGGCTACACCTTC. Translated, it gives CASSAGQGTGYTF. The chain uses TRBV28 and TRBJ1-2, with 10 bases matching TRBD1. Trimming at V came to 6 bases and at J to 7 bases, leaving 5 bases not matched to a gene. This CDR3 is 13 amino acids long. CDR1 MDHEN and CDR2 SYDVKM come from the germline V gene.

The J gene is TRBJ2-1, the V gene TRBV5-1, with D possibly matching TRBD1 (6 bases). V was shortened by 3 bases and J by 5 bases, with 15 bases between the two germline ends. Germline CDR1 reads SGHRS; CDR2 reads YFSETQ. The CDR3 has 15 residues. Written as DNA, the CDR3 is TGCGCCAGCAGCTCGACAGGCCGGCAGGACAATGAGCAGTTCTTC. This translates into CASSSTGRQDNEQFF. Full variable domain (missing parts from reference TRBV5-1 and TRBJ2-1): KAGVTQTPRYLIKTRGQQVTLSCSPISGHRSVSWYQQTPGQGLQFLFEYFSETQRNKGNFPGRFSGRQFSNSRSEMNVSTLELGDSALYLCASSSTGRQDNEQFFGPGTRLTVL.

A word on this clone: This may arise from a read error, as a much more abundant clone is one base away. The gene calls are TRBV18 and TRBJ2-2, with a possible D match to TRBD1 (6 bases). Looked up from germline, CDR1 is KGHSH and CDR2 is LQKENI. The V end was cut by 3 bases, the J end by 2 bases, with 10 bases between. The CDR3 runs to 15 residues. CDR3 region: CASSPQGFNTGELFF. The CDR3 nucleotides read TGTGCCAGCTCACCTCAGGGGTTTAACACCGGGGAGCTGTTTTTT.

J is TRBJ2-7 and V is TRBV18, with 7 nucleotides matching TRBD2. The CDR3 totals 15 residues. J was trimmed by 2 bases and V by 2 bases; bases with no gene match: 6. The germline V gene has CDR1 KGHSH and CDR2 LQKENI. The CDR3 DNA follows: TGTGCCAGCTCACCATCGCGGGGGACGGCCTACGAGCAGTACTTC. Protein product: CASSPSRGTAYEQYF. Complete variable domain (other parts from reference TRBV18 and TRBJ2-7): NAGVMQNPRHLVRRRGQEARLRCSPMKGHSHVYWYRQLPEEGLKFMVYLQKENIIDESGMPKERFSAEFPKEGPSILRIQQVVRGDSAAYFCASSPSRGTAYEQYFGPGTRLTVT.

This clone has only one observation. The J gene is TRBJ1-2, the V gene TRBV20-1; D is unclear. Trimming stripped 0 bases from V and 8 bases from J, with 7 bases between. The CDR3 consists of 11 residues. Germline CDR1 reads DFQATT; CDR2 reads SNEGSKA (reference sequence). The CDR3 coding sequence is TGCAGTGCTAGAGATCTAATGGGCTACACCTTC. It is translated as CSARDLMGYTF.

This clone was found a few times. CDR3 sequence reads: CASSYSSQGGETQYF. For the CDR3, the DNA is TGTGCCAGCAGTTACTCGAGTCAGGGAGGGGAGACCCAGTACTTC. The rearrangement joins TRBV6-5 to TRBJ2-5; 7 nucleotides line up with TRBD2. This CDR3 comprises 15 residues. V shed 0 bases, J shed 5 bases, and the junction held 6 bases outside the gene matches. CDR1 is MNHEY and CDR2 is SVGAGI in the germline V gene.

The J gene is TRBJ1-2, the V gene TRBV12-3 or TRBV12-4; D remains ambiguous. V was cut by 6 bases and J by 3 bases, with 11 bases left in between. The CDR3 sequence is 13 residues long. The CDR3 region has the DNA TGTGCCAGCAGGAGGGCCGACTACTATGGCTACACCTTC. Translating gives CASRRADYYGYTF.

The rearrangement joins TRBV11-3 to TRBJ2-7, with 10 bases identical to TRBD1. Trimming removed 4 bases from V and 4 bases from J; junction bases left unmatched: 1. Germline CDR1 and CDR2: SGHNT and YENEEA. The CDR3 runs 13 residues. The CDR3 region has the DNA TGTGCCAGCAGCTGGGGACAGGGGTACGAGCAGTACTTC. Protein: CASSWGQGYEQYF. Looking up the rest from reference TRBV11-3 and TRBJ2-7 gives the full variable domain: EAGVVQSPRYKIIEKKQPVAFWCNPISGHNTLYWYLQNLGQGPELLIRYENEEAVDDSQLPKDRFSAERLKGVDSTLKIQPAELGDSAVYLCASSWGQGYEQYFGPGTRLTVT.

This chain connects TRBV7-9 to TRBJ2-3, with TRBD1 matching 9 bases. There are 16 residues in the CDR3. The germline CDR1 and CDR2 sequences are SEHNR and FQNEAQ (reference sequence). V lost 5 bases and J lost 3; bases outside the gene matches: 9. Here the CDR3 DNA reads TGTGCCAGCAGCCGGAACACAGGGGGCTTGACAGATACGCAGTATTTT. It translates to CASSRNTGGLTDTQYF.

This chain links TRBV7-9 with TRBJ2-7, with D perhaps matching TRBD2 (6 bases). Trimming took 1 base from V and 0 from J, leaving 19 bases between them. The CDR3 is 18 residues long. Germline V gene lookup returns CDR1 SEHNR and CDR2 FQNEAQ (reference sequence). CDR3 sequence: CASSLVRVMVGSSYEQYF. For the CDR3, the DNA is TGTGCCAGCAGCTTAGTAAGGGTCATGGTCGGGAGCTCCTACGAGCAGTACTTC. The entire variable domain, with the rest obtained from reference TRBV7-9 and TRBJ2-7, is as follows: DTGVSQNPRHKITKRGQNVTFRCDPISEHNRLYWYRQTLGQGPEFLTYFQNEAQLEKSRLLSDRFSAERPKGSFSTLEIQRTEQGDSAMYLCASSLVRVMVGSSYEQYFGPGTRLTVT.

The CDR3 sequence is CASSVAPTSSYEQYF. The DNA of the CDR3 is TGTGCCAGCAGCGTAGCCCCGACTAGTTCCTACGAGCAGTACTTC. V usage is TRBV9 and J usage is TRBJ2-7; TRBD2 is a possible D gene (6 bases). Germline loops: CDR1 SGDLS, CDR2 YYNGEE. CDR3 size: 15 residues. V shed 0 bases and J shed 1 base, with 11 bases lying between them.

This clone appeared a few times. Written as DNA, the CDR3 is TGTGCCAGCAGCCAAGGGAGGCGCCAGGACACAGATACGCAGTATTTT. It codes for CASSQGRRQDTDTQYF. J is TRBJ2-3 and V is TRBV3-1 (or the pseudogene TRBV3-2); D is possibly TRBD2 (5 bases). V lost 1 base and J lost 2, with 13 bases in between. This CDR3 has 16 residues. Germline V gene sequence: CDR1 LGHDT, CDR2 YNNKEL (reference sequence).

The chain couples TRBV5-5 to TRBJ1-2; perhaps TRBD1 as D (6 bases). V was trimmed by 4 bases and J by 3 bases, leaving 16 bases between them. This CDR3 spans 15 amino acids. Germline CDR1 SGHKS, CDR2 YYEKEE (reference sequence). Here the CDR3 reads CASSPTDRSYYGYTF. The CDR3 DNA reads as TGTGCCAGCAGCCCGACCGACAGGAGTTACTATGGCTACACCTTC.

The rearrangement uses TRBV11-3 and TRBJ2-2; 14 bases align to TRBD2. V was clipped by 0 bases and J by 5 bases; unmatched bases: 17. CDR1 is SGHNT, CDR2 YENEEA, per germline. The CDR3 is 22 residues long. The DNA of the CDR3 is TGTGCCAGCAGCTTAGAGGCTGGGAGCACCGGGACTAGCGGGAGTAGGACCGGGGAGCTGTTTTTT. It codes for CASSLEAGSTGTSGSRTGELFF.

V usage is TRBV7-2 and J usage is TRBJ2-6; the match to TRBD1 covers 9 bases. Losses at the gene ends were 6 bases for V and 2 bases for J; bases not matched to a gene: 5. Germline V gene lookup returns CDR1 SGHTA and CDR2 FQGNSA. This CDR3 has 16 amino acids. CDR3 in DNA: TGTGCCAGCAGACCACAGGGGGCAGCTGGGGCCAACGTCCTGACTTTC. As protein: CASRPQGAAGANVLTF. Looking up the rest from reference TRBV7-2 and TRBJ2-6 gives the full variable domain: GAGVSQSPSNKVTEKGKDVELRCDPISGHTALYWYRQSLGQGLEFLIYFQGNSAPDKSGLPSDRFSAERTGGSVSTLTIQRTQQEDSAVYLCASRPQGAAGANVLTFGAGSRLTVL.

This clone turned up a few times. This chain joins TRBV6-5 and TRBJ2-3; 8 bases align to TRBD2. Trimming removed 3 bases from V and 0 bases from J; junction bases left unmatched: 2. The CDR3 is made up of 15 amino acids. CDR1 MNHEY and CDR2 SVGAGI come from the germline V gene. DNA for the CDR3: TGTGCCAGCAGTTATAGCGGGGTTAGCACAGATACGCAGTATTTT. Its translation: CASSYSGVSTDTQYF.

Here the CDR3 reads CASSVRGSTDTQYF. CDR3 nucleotide sequence: TGTGCCAGCAGCGTACGAGGGAGCACAGATACGCAGTATTTT. The genes are TRBV9 and TRBJ2-3; possible D gene TRBD2, 5 bases. Trimming left V 1 base short and J 0 bases short, with 6 bases between. Germline V gene sequence: CDR1 SGDLS, CDR2 YYNGEE. The CDR3 is 14 residues long.

This clone was observed a single time. The chain couples TRBV19 to TRBJ1-2; perhaps TRBD1 as D (5 bases). The germline gives CDR1 LNHDA, CDR2 SQIVND (reference sequence). V shed 1 base and J shed 2 bases, with 8 bases lying between them. The CDR3 consists of 14 residues. DNA for the CDR3: TGTGCCAGTAGTATAGGGTGGACAAACTATGGCTACACCTTC. Its translation: CASSIGWTNYGYTF. The full variable domain, completed using reference TRBV19 and TRBJ1-2, is DGGITQSPKYLFRKEGQNVTLSCEQNLNHDAMYWYRQDPGQGLRLIYYSQIVNDFQKGDIAEGYSVSREKKESFPLTVTSAQKNPTAFYLCASSIGWTNYGYTFGSGTRLTVV.